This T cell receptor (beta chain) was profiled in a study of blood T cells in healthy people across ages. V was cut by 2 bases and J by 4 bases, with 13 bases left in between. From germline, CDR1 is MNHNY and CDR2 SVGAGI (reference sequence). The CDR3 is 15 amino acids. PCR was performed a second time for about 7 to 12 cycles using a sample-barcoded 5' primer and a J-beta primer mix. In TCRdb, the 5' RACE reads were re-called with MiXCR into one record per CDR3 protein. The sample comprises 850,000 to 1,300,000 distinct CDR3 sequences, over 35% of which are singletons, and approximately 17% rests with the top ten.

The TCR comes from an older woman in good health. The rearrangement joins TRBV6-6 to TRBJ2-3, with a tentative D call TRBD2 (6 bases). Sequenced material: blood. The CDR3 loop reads CASSYRDGEADTQYF. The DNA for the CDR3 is TGTGCCAGCAGTTACCGGGACGGGGAGGCAGATACGCAGTATTTT.